This section outlines one T cell receptor (beta chain) sequence together with its context. Its antigen is not identified. The data derive from a study of shared clonotypes between healthy human individuals. Points from the study as a whole: Blood was the sole source, and tissue repertoires probably differ.

Every one of the donors was a Caucasian adult that lived in Nashville, Tennessee. TCRdb's table, derived via immunoSEQ multiplex PCR, lists solely in-frame clones and lacks some. The sample shows more than 400,000 clones, 90% to 97% of them seen only once. Per the germline V gene, CDR1 is MNHNS and CDR2 is SASEGT. V was cut by 8 bases and J by 4 bases, with 6 bases left in between. The CDR3 sequence is 10 residues long. The V and J genes are TRBV6-1 and TRBJ2-7; D not resolved. Sample: naive CD4+ T cells sorted from blood. Regarding subset: CD45RA+ positively selected. The clonotype was recovered from a woman aged 30 to 39 in good health. CDR3 protein: CASHGYEQYF. In nucleotides, the CDR3 is TGTGCCAGCCATGGTTACGAGCAGTACTTC.